The clone carrying this T cell receptor beta chain showed up just once. Original methodology: Estimation of nucleated cell counts relied on the amplification of reference gene primers. The data were produced by immunoSEQ multiplex PCR, yet TCRdb's version contains in-frame clones alone and is incomplete. D and trimming were read from the DNA, whereas the V and J calls and clone size are those reported in that table. The repertoire has 100,000 or so clones, approximately 90% of them found once; the top ten carry around 2.3%. These data come from a study of blood T cell repertoires in COVID-19. Study-level background: Samples of COVID-19 (acute and convalescent) were obtained from the United States, Italy and Spain. Sources were T cells, B-cell-depleted T cells, or PBMCs; the material itself was cDNA or gDNA.

This clonotype was sampled from a human donor with active COVID-19. The donor label of this sample is uncertain. Specimen: peripheral blood.

CDR3: CASSFGTGMNTEAFF. The CDR3 coding sequence is TGCGCCAGCAGCTTTGGGACAGGAATGAACACTGAAGCTTTCTTT. This chain connects TRBV5-1 to TRBJ1-1; 8 bases are shared with TRBD1. The germline V gene has CDR1 SGHRS and CDR2 YFSETQ. Germline trimming cut 2 bases from V and 0 bases from J; bases unmatched to any gene: 3. The CDR3 covers 15 residues.